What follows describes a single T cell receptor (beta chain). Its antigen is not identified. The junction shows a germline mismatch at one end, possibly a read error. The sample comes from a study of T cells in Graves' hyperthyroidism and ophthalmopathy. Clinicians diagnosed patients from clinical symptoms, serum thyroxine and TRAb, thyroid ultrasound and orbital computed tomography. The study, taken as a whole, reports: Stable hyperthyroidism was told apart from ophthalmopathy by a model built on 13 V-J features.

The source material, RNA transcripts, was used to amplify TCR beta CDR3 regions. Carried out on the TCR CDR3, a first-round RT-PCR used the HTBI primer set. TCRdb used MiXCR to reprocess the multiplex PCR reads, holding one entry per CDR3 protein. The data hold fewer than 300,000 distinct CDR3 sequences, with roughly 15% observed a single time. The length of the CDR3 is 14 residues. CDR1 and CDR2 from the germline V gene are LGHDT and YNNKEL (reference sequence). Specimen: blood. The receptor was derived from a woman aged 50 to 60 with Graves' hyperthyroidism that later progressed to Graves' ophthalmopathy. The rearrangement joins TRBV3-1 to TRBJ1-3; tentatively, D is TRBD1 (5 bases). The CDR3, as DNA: TGTGCCAGCAGGCAGGGAATTACTGGCAACACCATATATTTT. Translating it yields CASRQGITGNTIYF.